Each of the 18 T cell receptor beta chains below was sequenced from the same sample in a study of identical twins. TCRdb recomputed calls from the 5' RACE reads with MiXCR, one row per CDR3 protein. The top ten hold approximately 0.94% of the sample, which has some 660,000 distinct CDR3 sequences, less than 10% seen once. The sample also formed part of further work on yellow fever vaccine responses in identical twins.

Source material: PBMCs. The receptors originated from a woman aged 18 to 35 in good health.

This clonotype has only a few counts. This chain links TRBV27 with TRBJ1-5; 8 bases map to TRBD1. The germline CDR1 and CDR2 sequences are MNHEY and SMNVEV (reference sequence). With 4 bases clipped from V and 10 bases from J, the junction kept 9 bases outside the gene matches. This CDR3 comprises 14 residues. CDR3 sequence (DNA): TGTGCCAGCAGTTACGGCAGGGGGCTACAACCCCAGCATTTT. As protein: CASSYGRGLQPQHF.

In this sample, this clonotype turned up many times. This sequence joins TRBV18 and TRBJ2-5, with 10 positions matching TRBD2. CDR1 KGHSH and CDR2 LQKENI come from the germline V gene. Unmatched junction bases numbered 7, after V lost 5 bases and J lost 4 bases. CDR3 size: 15 residues. The CDR3 bases are TGTGCCAGCTCATCTTCTAGCGGGAGAAGAGAGACCCAGTACTTC. It specifies CASSSSSGRRETQYF.

This clonotype was recorded many times. This chain joins TRBV25-1 and TRBJ2-1; a possible D gene is TRBD2 (5 bases). The CDR3 loop spans 14 amino acids. Germline values: CDR1 MGHDK, CDR2 SYGVNS. Trimming cost V 6 bases and J 6 bases, with 15 bases left between them. For the CDR3, the DNA is TGTGCCAGCAGGGGCCCGAGGGCCGTCAATGAGCAGTTCTTC. Its translation: CASRGPRAVNEQFF.

The chain joins TRBV7-2 to TRBJ2-1, with D possibly matching TRBD2 (7 bases). The V gene lost 5 bases and the J gene lost 6 bases, with 14 bases spanning the gap. Germline V gene data show CDR1 as SGHTA and CDR2 as FQGNSA. There are 14 residues in the CDR3. DNA for the CDR3: TGTGCCAGCAGCCCTAGGGGGGGCCCCAATGAGCAGTTCTTC. Protein product: CASSPRGGPNEQFF.

The gene calls are TRBV7-8 and TRBJ2-3; D might be TRBD1 (5 bases). The length of the CDR3 is 14 residues. In germline, CDR1 is SGHVS, CDR2 FQNEAQ. Between the trimmed V and J ends, which lost 1 base and 6 bases, there was a span of 11 bases. CDR3 coding DNA: TGTGCCAGCAGCTTAGGTGGGGCGCGGGATACGCAGTATTTT. It is translated as CASSLGGARDTQYF.

This chain connects TRBV14 to TRBJ2-3; tentative D call: TRBD2 (5 bases). Germline assignment: CDR1 SGHDN and CDR2 FVKESK. The CDR3 totals 18 residues. The V and J ends lost 0 bases and 6 bases respectively, with 22 bases between them. Here the CDR3 DNA reads TGTGCCAGCAGCCAAGACGGAGGAGGATCATCCTCGTTGGATACGCAGTATTTT. Encoded protein: CASSQDGGGSSSLDTQYF.

This clonotype showed up many times. The CDR3 spells CASSPGTVNEQFF. The DNA of the CDR3 is TGTGCCAGCAGCCCCGGGACCGTCAATGAGCAGTTCTTC. This chain connects TRBV7-9 to TRBJ2-1, with D perhaps matching TRBD1 or TRBD2 (5 bases each). The CDR3 length is 13 residues. The V gene's germline CDR1 is SEHNR and CDR2 FQNEAQ (reference sequence). V lost 5 bases and J lost 6, with 11 bases in between.

The chain combines TRBV24-1 with TRBJ2-1; 11 positions agree with TRBD1. The CDR3 is 15 residues long. Germline V gene lookup returns CDR1 KGHDR and CDR2 SFDVKD. V was clipped by 6 bases and J by 8 bases; unmatched bases: 8. The CDR3 sequence is CATSHPRTGGYEQFF. CDR3 DNA: TGTGCCACCAGTCACCCCAGGACAGGGGGCTATGAGCAGTTCTTC.

This clonotype was picked up many times. The chain has TRBV5-6 and TRBJ2-1, with a tentative D call TRBD2 (6 bases). This CDR3 has 12 amino acids. CDR1 and CDR2 (germline): SGHDT, YYEEEE. V lost 4 bases and J lost 9, with 11 bases in between. The CDR3 bases are TGTGCCAGCAGCCCCGGGGGAAGTGAGCAGTTCTTC. Translation: CASSPGGSEQFF.

At least ten counts were recorded for this clonotype. This chain connects TRBV27 to TRBJ2-3; possibly TRBD2 for D (5 bases). The CDR3 contains 15 residues. V shed 5 bases and J shed 3 bases, with 15 bases lying between them. Germline V gene data show CDR1 as MNHEY and CDR2 as SMNVEV (reference sequence). In nucleotides, the CDR3 is TGTGCCAGCAGTCCGGACCTGACGGGAACAGATACGCAGTATTTT. It translates to CASSPDLTGTDTQYF.

This rearrangement joins TRBV14 to TRBJ2-7; D is tentatively TRBD1 or TRBD2 (5 bases each). Germline lookup yields CDR1 SGHDN and CDR2 FVKESK. V gave up 2 bases and J gave up 3 bases, with 23 bases separating them. The CDR3 contains 18 residues. CDR3 DNA sequence: TGTGCCAGCAGCCAAAACCTTCTTCCTTGGGGGTTCCACTACGAGCAGTACTTC. Its protein is CASSQNLLPWGFHYEQYF.

This clonotype was seen ten or more times. This chain links TRBV7-2 with TRBJ1-1, with TRBD1 matching over 8 bases. Germline V gives CDR1 SGHTA, CDR2 FQGNSA. Germline trimming cut 6 bases from V and 8 bases from J; bases unmatched to any gene: 5. This CDR3 spans 12 amino acids. Here the CDR3 DNA reads TGTGCCAGCAGGCCCGGGACAGGCGAAGCTTTCTTT. It is translated as CASRPGTGEAFF. Combining the CDR3 with reference TRBV7-2 and TRBJ1-1 gives the whole variable domain GAGVSQSPSNKVTEKGKDVELRCDPISGHTALYWYRQSLGQGLEFLIYFQGNSAPDKSGLPSDRFSAERTGGSVSTLTIQRTQQEDSAVYLCASRPGTGEAFFGQGTRLTVV.

The chain links TRBV20-1 to TRBJ2-1; no definite D call. This CDR3 region has 13 residues. Germline V lookup: CDR1 DFQATT, CDR2 SNEGSKA (reference sequence). The V gene lost 5 bases and the J gene lost 2 bases, with 10 bases spanning the gap. The DNA for the CDR3 is TGCAGTGCTCCCCAACCCCCCTACAATGAGCAGTTCTTC. Amino acids: CSAPQPPYNEQFF.

Turning to this clonotype: A read error may be the cause here, since a much bigger clone is one base away. The J gene is TRBJ2-5, the V gene TRBV10-3, with D unclear. V lost 6 bases, J lost 1 base, and 9 bases lay in between. This CDR3 is 13 amino acids long. Germline CDR1 ENHRY, CDR2 SYGVKD. This CDR3 reads CAIRETSQETQYF. The CDR3, as DNA: TGTGCCATCAGAGAGACTTCCCAAGAGACCCAGTACTTC.

This clonotype was seen many times. The J gene is TRBJ2-5, the V gene TRBV20-1, with D unclear. Germline CDR1 and CDR2: DFQATT and SNEGSKA (reference sequence). This CDR3 has 11 residues. V lost 3 bases and J 5 bases, leaving 7 bases between the germline ends. In DNA form, the CDR3 reads TGCAGTGCTAGGAGGTCCGAGACCCAGTACTTC. The encoded protein is CSARRSETQYF.

V usage is TRBV24-1 and J usage is TRBJ2-4; 7 positions match TRBD1. The CDR3 loop spans 13 amino acids. Germline V gives CDR1 KGHDR, CDR2 SFDVKD. Trimming cost V 7 bases and J 5 bases; bases outside gene matches: 4. The CDR3 loop is CATSMTGQNIQYF. The DNA of the CDR3 is TGTGCCACCAGCATGACAGGGCAAAACATTCAGTACTTC.

In its sample, this clonotype was seen a few times. The chain couples TRBV29-1 to TRBJ2-1; TRBD1 matches at 7 bases. Germline CDR1 SQVTM, CDR2 ANQGSEA. The CDR3 has 14 residues. V gave up 6 bases and J gave up 5 bases; unmatched junction bases: 10. The CDR3 DNA follows: TGCAGCGTACCGTTGGACAGGTGGGACAATGAGCAGTTCTTC. Translation: CSVPLDRWDNEQFF.

This clonotype has at least ten counts. The chain is built from TRBV28 and TRBJ2-7; D is uncertain. Germline values: CDR1 MDHEN, CDR2 SYDVKM. Trimming took 4 bases from V and 0 from J, leaving 10 bases between them. There are 14 residues in the CDR3. CDR3 sequence reads: CASSSTQPSYEQYF. The CDR3 nucleotides read TGTGCCAGCAGTTCGACACAGCCCTCCTACGAGCAGTACTTC. The full variable domain, with the rest looked up from reference TRBV28 and TRBJ2-7, is DVKVTQSSRYLVKRTGEKVFLECVQDMDHENMFWYRQDPGLGLRLIYFSYDVKMKEKGDIPEGYSVSREKKERFSLILESASTNQTSMYLCASSSTQPSYEQYFGPGTRLTVT.